Given below is one TCR beta chain in context. The target antigen is unknown. This CDR3 region has 14 residues. Trimming took 7 bases from V and 2 from J; bases not matched to a gene: 7. CDR1 and CDR2 from the germline V gene are LNHNV and YYDKDF (reference sequence). The sample originates from a study of T cell repertoires in cytomegalovirus infection. Study at large: Both CMV infection and a matching HLA type were indicated by public TCR beta signatures.

One entry per CDR3 protein results from TCRdb running MiXCR on the reads. The sample holds some 920,000 distinct CDR3 sequences, less than 35% seen once. Overall study results and limits: What dominated the ex vivo response were HLA-C-restricted CMV-specific TCR beta clonotypes. Pooled public TCR beta family frequency picked out CMV carriers with the relevant HLA.

This clonotype originated in a human donor in good health (CMV status not recorded). Some clones in this sample may be carry-over from other donors' samples. J is TRBJ2-5 and V is TRBV15; TRBD2 aligns across 7 bases. The starting material was cultured CD8+ T cells from PBMCs, obtained from culture after CMV antigen stimulation. The CDR3 loop is CATMGTTLQETQYF. The CDR3, as DNA: TGTGCCACCATGGGGACTACATTACAAGAGACCCAGTACTTC.